In its sample, the clone carrying this T cell receptor beta chain was seen many times. RNA transcripts were the template for amplifying TCR beta CDR3 regions. Initially, a first-round RT-PCR of the TCR CDR3 employed the HTBI primer set. TCRdb redid the calling of the multiplex PCR reads with MiXCR, one entry per CDR3 protein. There are a few hundred thousand distinct CDR3 sequences in the sample; 15% to 18% occur only once, and 7.3% lies in the top ten. The CDR3 has 16 amino acids. V was trimmed by 5 bases and J by 0 bases, leaving 13 bases between them. Germline assignment: CDR1 MNHNS and CDR2 SASEGT. The data belong to a study of T cells in Graves' hyperthyroidism and ophthalmopathy.

V gene TRBV6-1 combines with J gene TRBJ1-4, with D perhaps TRBD1 (5 bases). This TCR was recovered from a woman younger than 45 with Graves' hyperthyroidism. Source material: blood. The CDR3 protein is CASSSPRGPTNEKLFF. CDR3 sequence (DNA): TGTGCCAGCAGTTCCCCTCGGGGACCAACTAATGAAAAACTGTTTTTT.